The 32 T cell receptor beta chains listed next were all sequenced from one sample in a study of T cells in Graves' hyperthyroidism and ophthalmopathy. RNA transcripts provided the source from which TCR beta CDR3 regions were amplified. When the TCR CDR3 underwent first-round RT-PCR, the HTBI primer set was used. TCRdb recomputed calls from the multiplex PCR reads with MiXCR, one row per CDR3 protein. Among approximately 640,000 distinct CDR3 sequences listed, less than 45% were seen once. Sequencing input: peripheral blood or thyroid tissue (not recorded which). Receptors originate from an adult man with Graves' disease, either hyperthyroidism or ophthalmopathy (not recorded which).

V is TRBV9 and J is TRBJ1-6; D possibly corresponds to TRBD1 (6 bases). The CDR3 sequence is 15 residues long. Trimming removed 0 bases at V and 8 bases at J, with 12 bases between. CDR1 is SGDLS and CDR2 is YYNGEE in the germline V gene. CDR3 in DNA: TGTGCCAGCAGCGTAGAGGCAGGGGCTGATTCACCCCTCCACTTT. Amino acids: CASSVEAGADSPLHF.

In the case of this clonotype: This may come from a read error, since a much larger clone is one base off. The rearrangement uses TRBV2 and TRBJ1-4; D is perhaps TRBD1 (6 bases). CDR1 is SNHLY, CDR2 FYNNEI, per germline. CDR3 length: 14 residues. V gave up 3 bases and J gave up 8 bases, with 13 bases separating them. CDR3 amino acids: CASSDETGWEKLFF. The CDR3 nucleotides read TGTGCCAGCAGTGACGAGACAGGCTGGGAAAAACTGTTTTTT.

This clonotype was observed many times. V is TRBV19 and J is TRBJ1-5; possibly TRBD1 for D (6 bases). The length of the CDR3 is 15 residues. V lost 4 bases and J lost 7, with 17 bases in between. Germline CDR1 is LNHDA and CDR2 is SQIVND (reference sequence). The CDR3 sequence: CASSTGTGAGQPQHF. As DNA, the CDR3 is TGTGCCAGTAGTACCGGGACGGGGGCTGGGCAGCCCCAGCATTTT.

A word on this clonotype: A clone one base away is much larger, so this may be a read error. The chain recombines TRBV10-3 with TRBJ2-7; D is tentatively TRBD1 or TRBD2 (5 bases each). The CDR3 has 16 amino acids. Germline CDR1 and CDR2: ENHRY and SYGVKD. This CDR3 is CATSEWGPRASYEQYF. The CDR3 nucleotides read TGTGCCACCAGTGAGTGGGGACCCCGCGCCTCCTACGAGCAGTACTTC.

This clonotype was recorded at least ten times. The chain uses TRBV20-1 and TRBJ1-6, with D possibly matching TRBD1 (5 bases). Germline V CDR1 and CDR2: DFQATT, SNEGSKA (reference sequence). This CDR3 contains 14 residues. Trimming removed 5 bases at V and 5 bases at J, with 13 bases between. The CDR3 bases are TGCAGTGCTGGGGTCAGGGCTGATAATTCACCCCTCCACTTT. This gives the protein CSAGVRADNSPLHF.

The rearrangement links TRBV19 to TRBJ1-1; 9 nucleotides agree with TRBD1. Germline CDR1 reads LNHDA; CDR2 reads SQIVND (reference sequence). The J segment lost 10 bases and the V segment lost 6 bases, leaving 9 bases of the junction unmatched. This CDR3 is 13 amino acids long. CDR3 in amino acids: CASRQGASVGAFF. CDR3 bases: TGTGCCAGTAGACAGGGGGCCTCCGTGGGAGCTTTCTTT.

This clonotype was counted only a few times. One junction end disagrees with the germline gene, perhaps due to a read error. The chain employs TRBV6-5 and TRBJ2-6; D may be TRBD1 (5 bases). Germline assignment: CDR1 MNHEY and CDR2 SVGAGI. The CDR3 has 13 amino acids. The CDR3, as DNA: TGTGCCAGCAGTGGCTCTGGGGCCAACGGCCTGACTTTC. Residues: CASSGSGANGLTF.

The rearrangement links TRBV6-5 to TRBJ1-2; 8 bases line up with TRBD1. V shed 5 bases and J 2 bases; nucleotides not matched to a gene: 10. Germline-derived CDR1 and CDR2 are MNHEY and SVGAGI. This CDR3 is 16 amino acids long. The CDR3 protein is CASSEALGTGNYGYTF. CDR3 nucleotides: TGTGCCAGCAGTGAAGCCCTGGGGACAGGAAACTATGGCTACACCTTC.

This clonotype showed up just once. This chain connects TRBV2 to TRBJ2-5; 8 bases map to TRBD1. This CDR3 has 15 residues. The germline V gene encodes CDR1 SNHLY and CDR2 FYNNEI. J was trimmed by 5 bases and V by 0 bases; bases with no gene match: 5. Here the CDR3 reads CASSEARTGRETQYF. The CDR3 DNA follows: TGTGCCAGCAGTGAAGCAAGGACAGGGAGGGAGACCCAGTACTTC.

The CDR3 region is CASSLGESYAEAFF. As DNA, the CDR3 is TGCGCCAGCAGCTTAGGAGAGTCCTACGCTGAAGCTTTCTTT. The J gene is TRBJ1-1, the V gene TRBV5-1; no clear D. This CDR3 has 14 amino acids. Germline V gene sequence: CDR1 SGHRS, CDR2 YFSETQ. The V end lost 2 bases, the J end lost 6 bases, and 14 bases lay between the germline ends.

This clonotype turned up a few times. CDR3 amino acids: CASSRAWGDNTEAFF. The DNA for the CDR3 is TGTGCCAGCAGCCGCGCCTGGGGCGATAACACTGAAGCTTTCTTT. This chain links TRBV5-4 with TRBJ1-1; TRBD1 might be the D (5 bases). Germline lookup yields CDR1 SGHNT and CDR2 YYREEE (reference sequence). The V and J ends lost 4 bases and 2 bases respectively, with 15 bases between them. CDR3 size: 15 residues.

This clonotype has only a few counts. The J gene is TRBJ2-7, the V gene TRBV7-9; D remains unclear. V was clipped by 6 bases and J by 5 bases, with 2 bases between them. The CDR3 has 9 residues. Germline lookup yields CDR1 SEHNR and CDR2 FQNEAQ (reference sequence). CDR3 coding DNA: TGTGCCAGCAGGGACGAGCAGTACTTC. Translating gives CASRDEQYF.

The chain couples TRBV25-1 to TRBJ1-3, with 7 positions matching TRBD1. V was clipped by 3 bases and J by 7 bases; unmatched bases: 9. CDR1 MGHDK and CDR2 SYGVNS come from the germline V gene. The CDR3 is 15 amino acids. CDR3 amino acids: CASSDSGGPANTIYF. The CDR3 DNA reads TGTGCCAGCAGTGATTCAGGGGGACCTGCCAACACCATATATTTT.

CDR3 sequence: CASSDSANAGGEAFF. As DNA, the CDR3 is TGCGCCAGCAGCGACAGTGCTAACGCCGGAGGCGAAGCTTTCTTT. This chain links TRBV10-2 with TRBJ1-1; possibly TRBD1 for D (5 bases). Trimming removed 6 bases from V and 8 bases from J, with 22 bases in between. Germline CDR1 and CDR2: WSHSY and SAAADI. The CDR3 has 15 amino acids.

The chain employs TRBV7-3 and TRBJ2-7; 9 bases match TRBD2. The V gene end was trimmed by 5 bases and the J gene end by 2 bases; junction bases not matched to a gene: 4. Germline assignment: CDR1 SGHTA and CDR2 FQGTGA. The CDR3 contains 14 residues. CDR3 bases: TGTGCCAGCAGCAGGACTAGCGCTGCCTACGAGCAGTACTTC. Translation gives CASSRTSAAYEQYF. The full variable domain, with the rest looked up from reference TRBV7-3 and TRBJ2-7, is GAGVSQTPSNKVTEKGKYVELRCDPISGHTALYWYRQSLGQGPEFLIYFQGTGAADDSGLPNDRFFAVRPEGSVSTLKIQRTERGDSAVYLCASSRTSAAYEQYFGPGTRLTVT.

The chain carries TRBV2 and TRBJ2-2; D is uncertain. The germline V gene has CDR1 SNHLY and CDR2 FYNNEI. This CDR3 has 12 residues. The V end was cut by 7 bases, the J end by 8 bases, with 11 bases between. CDR3 protein: CASKVGLGELFF. CDR3 in DNA: TGTGCCAGCAAGGTGGGATTGGGGGAGCTGTTTTTT.

V gene TRBV2 combines with J gene TRBJ1-4; D ambiguous. Trimming stripped 7 bases from V and 7 bases from J, with 13 bases between. The CDR3 runs 13 residues. The germline gives CDR1 SNHLY, CDR2 FYNNEI. In DNA form, the CDR3 reads TGTGCCAGCATCACTGGGAGGACTGAAAAACTGTTTTTT. It yields the protein CASITGRTEKLFF.

This rearrangement joins TRBV20-1 to TRBJ1-1; D not resolved. Germline V gene sequence: CDR1 DFQATT, CDR2 SNEGSKA (reference sequence). Trimming removed 3 bases from V and 1 base from J, with 6 bases in between. The CDR3 sequence is 12 residues long. In DNA form, the CDR3 reads TGCAGTGCTAGCGATTGGAACACTGAAGCTTTCTTT. Its protein product is CSASDWNTEAFF.

The rearrangement uses TRBV2 and TRBJ1-2; 8 positions match TRBD1. After removal of 0 bases from V and 6 bases from J, the junction contained 9 bases not matched to a gene. Germline values: CDR1 SNHLY, CDR2 FYNNEI. This CDR3 contains 16 residues. The CDR3 protein is CASSEAVTGETNGYTF. In DNA, the CDR3 is TGTGCCAGCAGTGAAGCTGTGACAGGGGAAACAAATGGCTACACCTTC.

In the case of this clonotype: A much larger clone lies a single base off, so this may be a read error. CDR3 sequence reads: CASSQDLQPSETFF. The CDR3, as DNA: TGTGCCAGCAGCCAAGATCTTCAGCCGAGTGAAACTTTCTTT. The V gene is TRBV14, the J gene TRBJ1-1; D gene ambiguous. Germline CDR1 is SGHDN and CDR2 is FVKESK. The CDR3 spans 14 residues. Full variable domain (missing parts from reference TRBV14 and TRBJ1-1): EAGVTQFPSHSVIEKGQTVTLRCDPISGHDNLYWYRRVMGKEIKFLLHFVKESKQDESGMPNNRFLAERTGGTYSTLKVQPAELEDSGVYFCASSQDLQPSETFFGQGTRLTVV.

The V gene is TRBV20-1, the J gene TRBJ2-7; 8 bases align to TRBD1. Germline CDR1 reads DFQATT; CDR2 reads SNEGSKA (reference sequence). This CDR3 comprises 14 residues. The CDR3 DNA reads as TGCAGCGGGGACCAGGGGGCGCGGTCCTACGAGCAGTACTTC. It specifies CSGDQGARSYEQYF.

This clonotype showed up many times. The genes are TRBV7-8 and TRBJ2-5; a possible D gene is TRBD1 (6 bases). From germline, CDR1 is SGHVS and CDR2 FQNEAQ. The CDR3 covers 14 residues. With 4 bases removed from V and 5 bases from J, the gap between germline ends came to 14 bases. The CDR3, as DNA: TGTGCCAGCAGCTCGGGACACTGGGAGGAGACCCAGTACTTC. Translation gives CASSSGHWEETQYF. Looking up the rest from reference TRBV7-8 and TRBJ2-5 gives the full variable domain: GAGVSQSPRYKVAKRGQDVALRCDPISGHVSLFWYQQALGQGPEFLTYFQNEAQLDKSGLPSDRFFAERPEGSVSTLKIQRTQQEDSAVYLCASSSGHWEETQYFGPGTRLLVL.

Of note for this clonotype: The germline gene is not matched at one end of the junction; a read error may be the cause. The chain links TRBV6-5 to TRBJ2-7; D not resolved. The CDR3 runs 14 residues. Germline V gives CDR1 MNHEY, CDR2 SVGAGI. The CDR3 loop is CASSYLTRTYELYF. CDR3 coding DNA: TGTGCCAGCAGTTACCTCACCCGAACTTACGAGCTGTACTTC.

This clonotype was seen a single time. This chain joins TRBV11-1 and TRBJ1-5, with D possibly TRBD1 on 5 matching bases. Germline CDR1 reads SGHAT; CDR2 reads FQDESV (reference sequence). Trimming removed 1 base from V and 5 bases from J, with 15 bases in between. The CDR3 contains 16 residues. CDR3 bases: TGTGCCAGCAGCTTAGTGGGTGTAGGGGAACATCAGCCCCAGCATTTT. Translated, it gives CASSLVGVGEHQPQHF.

This chain links TRBV7-8 with TRBJ1-4; possibly TRBD1 for D (6 bases). The length of the CDR3 is 16 residues. CDR1 SGHVS and CDR2 FQNEAQ come from the germline V gene. The germline V and J ends were trimmed by 1 base and 7 bases, with 16 bases remaining between them. Here the CDR3 reads CASSLVSQGGSEKLFF. The CDR3, as DNA: TGTGCCAGCAGCTTAGTATCACAGGGTGGGAGTGAAAAACTGTTTTTT.

This clonotype was observed at least ten times. The chain has TRBV2 and TRBJ2-5; no firm D call. The germline gives CDR1 SNHLY, CDR2 FYNNEI. V was pared by 6 bases and J by 5 bases, with 13 bases between. The CDR3 contains 13 residues. The CDR3 sequence: CASSDNVGETQYF. The CDR3 region has the DNA TGTGCCAGCAGCGATAACGTGGGGGAGACCCAGTACTTC.

The table lists this clonotype with a few counts. The chain has TRBV7-2 and TRBJ2-7; 7 bases are shared with TRBD2. V dropped 1 base and J dropped 2; count of bases not matched to a gene: 11. CDR1 is SGHTA, CDR2 FQGNSA, per germline. The CDR3 consists of 17 residues. The CDR3 bases are TGTGCCAGCAGCTTAGATCACGGGGGAGGGCCCGCCTACGAGCAGTACTTC. This sequence encodes CASSLDHGGGPAYEQYF.

The chain uses TRBV7-9 and TRBJ2-7, with 7 bases lining up with TRBD2. V shed 5 bases and J 2 bases; nucleotides not matched to a gene: 6. Germline V lookup: CDR1 SEHNR, CDR2 FQNEAQ (reference sequence). This CDR3 spans 14 amino acids. The DNA of the CDR3 is TGTGCCAGCAGCCCCGAGGGAGGGGCCTACGAGCAGTACTTC. Its translation: CASSPEGGAYEQYF. Full variable domain (remainder filled in from reference TRBV7-9 and TRBJ2-7): DTGVSQNPRHKITKRGQNVTFRCDPISEHNRLYWYRQTLGQGPEFLTYFQNEAQLEKSRLLSDRFSAERPKGSFSTLEIQRTEQGDSAMYLCASSPEGGAYEQYFGPGTRLTVT.

The CDR3 DNA is TGCGCCAGCAGCCACTCGACTAGCGGGAGTTACGAGCAGTACTTC. Its protein is CASSHSTSGSYEQYF. V usage is TRBV5-1 and J usage is TRBJ2-7, with TRBD2 matching 12 bases. With 4 bases clipped from V and 4 bases from J, the junction kept 6 bases outside the gene matches. Germline lookup yields CDR1 SGHRS and CDR2 YFSETQ. The CDR3 length is 15 residues.

This chain uses TRBV10-3 with TRBJ1-6; 7 nucleotides agree with TRBD1. The germline CDR1 and CDR2 sequences are ENHRY and SYGVKD. V gave up 5 bases and J gave up 5 bases; unmatched junction bases: 9. The CDR3 loop spans 16 amino acids. DNA of the CDR3: TGTGCCATCAGTTTTAAAATGACAGGGAATAATTCACCCCTCCACTTT. Its protein product is CAISFKMTGNNSPLHF.

Regarding this clonotype: This may arise from a read error, as a much more abundant clone is one base away. The chain employs TRBV14 and TRBJ2-7, with 7 bases identical to TRBD2. This CDR3 is built from 15 residues. Losses at the gene ends were 6 bases for V and 6 bases for J; bases not matched to a gene: 14. Germline V gene data show CDR1 as SGHDN and CDR2 as FVKESK. The CDR3 spells CASSPKREGILEQYF. The DNA for the CDR3 is TGTGCCAGCAGTCCCAAGAGGGAGGGAATCCTCGAGCAGTACTTC.

This clonotype showed up just a few times. The CDR3 protein is CASSLGDYPLETQYF. The CDR3 nucleotides read TGTGCCAGCAGCTTAGGGGACTACCCCCTCGAGACCCAGTACTTC. The rearrangement links TRBV7-2 to TRBJ2-5; 7 bases align to TRBD2. CDR3 length: 15 amino acids. CDR1 is SGHTA and CDR2 is FQGNSA in the germline V gene. The V segment lost 1 base and the J segment 5 bases; nucleotides outside the gene matches: 7.